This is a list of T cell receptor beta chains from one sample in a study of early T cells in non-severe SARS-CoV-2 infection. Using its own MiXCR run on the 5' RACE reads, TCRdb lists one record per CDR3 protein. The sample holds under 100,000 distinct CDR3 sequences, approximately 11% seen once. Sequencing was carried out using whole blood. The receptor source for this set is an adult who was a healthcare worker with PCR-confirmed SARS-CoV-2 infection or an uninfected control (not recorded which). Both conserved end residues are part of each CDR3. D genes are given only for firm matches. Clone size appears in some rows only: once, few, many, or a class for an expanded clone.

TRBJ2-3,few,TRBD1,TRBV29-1,TGCAGCGTCGAAGGACAGGCCACAGATACGCAGTATTTT,CSVEGQATDTQYF
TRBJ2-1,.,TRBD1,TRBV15,TGTGCCACCAGCACTTACGGGACAGGAGCCTACAATGAGCAGTTCTTC,CATSTYGTGAYNEQFF
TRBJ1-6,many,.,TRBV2,TGTGCCAGCAGTAGTGGTAGCTCCTATAATTCACCCCTCCACTTT,CASSSGSSYNSPLHF
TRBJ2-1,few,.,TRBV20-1,TGCAGTGCTTCTCCTGGCCCCCTTCGAGGCAATGAGCAGTTCTTC,CSASPGPLRGNEQFF
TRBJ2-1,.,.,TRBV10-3,TGTGCCATCAGTGGGGGGGTCAGCTCCTACAATGAGCAGTTCTTC,CAISGGVSSYNEQFF
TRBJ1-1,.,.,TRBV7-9,TGTGCCAGCAGCTTAGGATTTGGCACTGAAGCTTTCTTT,CASSLGFGTEAFF
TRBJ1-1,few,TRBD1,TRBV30,TGTGCCTGGAGTGTACAGGGGAGAACTGAAGCTTTCTTT,CAWSVQGRTEAFF
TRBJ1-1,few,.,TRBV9,TGTGCCAGCAGCTCAGGACAGCCGGGGACTGAAGCTTTCTTT,CASSSGQPGTEAFF
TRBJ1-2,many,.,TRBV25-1,TGTGCCAGCAGTGAATTGGGGGAGAACTATGGCTACACCTTC,CASSELGENYGYTF
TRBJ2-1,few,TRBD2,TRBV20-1,TGCAGTGCTAGTGACTTAAGCGGGGGGACTTACAATGAGCAGTTCTTC,CSASDLSGGTYNEQFF
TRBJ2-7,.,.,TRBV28,TGTGCCAGCAGTTTGGTCAGGGAACCCTACGAGCAGTACTTC,CASSLVREPYEQYF
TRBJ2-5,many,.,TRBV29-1,TGCAGCGTTGAGTCAGGGGGAGGAGAGACCCAGTACTTC,CSVESGGGETQYF
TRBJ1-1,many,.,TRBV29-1,TGCAGCGTTGAGTCCTGGGCCACTGAAGCTTTCTTT,CSVESWATEAFF
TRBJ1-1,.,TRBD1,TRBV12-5,TGTGCTAGTGGTTTGGCCGGGACAGGGGGCAGGGCTGAAGCTTTCTTT,CASGLAGTGGRAEAFF
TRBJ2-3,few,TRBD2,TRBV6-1,TGTGCCAGCAGTGAAAAGAGCGGGGGGGCAGATACGCAGTATTTT,CASSEKSGGADTQYF
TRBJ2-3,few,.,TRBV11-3,TGTGCCAGCAGCTTCGCGACAGAGGGGGATACGCAGTATTTT,CASSFATEGDTQYF
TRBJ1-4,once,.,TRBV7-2,TGTGCCAGCAGCCGGAGCGGAACCCGGAACGGTGAAAAACTGTTTTTT,CASSRSGTRNGEKLFF
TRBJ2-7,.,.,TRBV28,TGTGCCAGCAGCCCCCCGGCCTACGAGCAGTACTTC,CASSPPAYEQYF
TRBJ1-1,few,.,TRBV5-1,TGCGCCAGCAGCTTTTTGAACACTGAAGCTTTCTTT,CASSFLNTEAFF
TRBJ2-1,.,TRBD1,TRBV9,TGTGCCAGCAGCCCTCGACAGGGACCCTACAATGAGAAGTTCTTC,CASSPRQGPYNEKFF
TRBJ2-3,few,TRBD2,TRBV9,TGTGCCAGCAGCGGAACTAGCGGGGTTAGCACAGATACGCAGTATTTT,CASSGTSGVSTDTQYF
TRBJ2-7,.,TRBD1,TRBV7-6,TGTGCCAGCAGCTCGGGACAGTCCTACGAGCAGTACTTC,CASSSGQSYEQYF
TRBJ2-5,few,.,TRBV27,TGTGCCAGCAGCCCAACTGACAGGTTGCAAGAGACCCAGTACTTC,CASSPTDRLQETQYF
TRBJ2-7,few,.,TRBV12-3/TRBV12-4,TGTGCCAGGGGACGGGGCGAGCAGTACTTC,CARGRGEQYF
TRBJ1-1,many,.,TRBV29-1,TGCAGCGTTCTCAGGGGCAGTATGAACACTGAAGCTTTCTTT,CSVLRGSMNTEAFF
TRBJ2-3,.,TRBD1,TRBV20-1,TGCAGTGCCAACCGGGGACAGTCATCGGATACGCAGTATTTT,CSANRGQSSDTQYF
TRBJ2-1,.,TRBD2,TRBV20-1,TGCAGTGCTAGAGCCTCCCCCGGCATACTAGCGGGGTCTTGGGATGAGCAGTTCTTC,CSARASPGILAGSWDEQFF
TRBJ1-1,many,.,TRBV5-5,TGTGCCAGCAGCCCGGGAGGGTATTCTATGAACACTGAAGCTTTCTTT,CASSPGGYSMNTEAFF
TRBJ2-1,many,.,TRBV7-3,TGTGCCAGCAGCTTAGGTGCGATGGGGAACAATGAGCAGTTCTTC,CASSLGAMGNNEQFF